One sample yielded the 19 T cell receptor beta chains listed below, sequenced in a study of neurological immune-mediated disorders. The time point is: longitudinal time-point 2. TCRdb analysed the 5' RACE reads with MiXCR anew, one entry per CDR3 protein. Of about 49,000 distinct CDR3 sequences in the sample, about 12% were seen once. What was sequenced was PBMCs. These receptors originate from a male donor with HTLV-1-associated myelopathy (HAM/TSP).

This clonotype was detected many times. V is TRBV12-3 or TRBV12-4 and J is TRBJ1-6; D possibly corresponds to TRBD1 (6 bases). The V and J ends lost 6 bases and 4 bases respectively, with 13 bases between them. CDR3 length equals 15 residues. The CDR3 bases are TGTGCCAGCAGCCCTGGACAGACTTATAATTCACCCCTCCACTTT. This translates into CASSPGQTYNSPLHF.

The chain employs TRBV5-1 and TRBJ2-3; 7 bases are shared with TRBD2. This CDR3 contains 15 residues. The germline V gene encodes CDR1 SGHRS and CDR2 YFSETQ. V gave up 0 bases and J gave up 2 bases; unmatched junction bases: 3. The CDR3 here is CASSLDGGITDTQYF. CDR3 DNA sequence: TGCGCCAGCAGCTTGGACGGGGGGATCACAGATACGCAGTATTTT.

This clonotype was seen repeatedly, ten times or more. J is TRBJ2-7 and V is TRBV14; D may match TRBD1 or TRBD2 (6 bases each). Germline V gene data show CDR1 as SGHDN and CDR2 as FVKESK. Trimming removed 0 bases at V and 5 bases at J, with 11 bases between. The CDR3 totals 14 residues. CDR3 DNA: TGTGCCAGCAGCCAAGAAGGGGGAGGAAACGAGCAGTACTTC. Its translation: CASSQEGGGNEQYF.

For this clonotype: This may arise from a read error, as a much more abundant clone is one base away. V usage is TRBV14 and J usage is TRBJ2-4; D is undetermined. The CDR3 has 13 amino acids. V gave up 3 bases and J gave up 8 bases, with 11 bases separating them. Germline CDR1 is SGHDN and CDR2 is FVKESK. This CDR3 is CASSHRILHIQYF. The CDR3 DNA reads as TGTGCCAGCAGCCACCGGATACTGCACATTCAGTACTTC. Complete variable domain (other parts from reference TRBV14 and TRBJ2-4): EAGVTQFPSHSVIEKGQTVTLRCDPISGHDNLYWYRRVMGKEIKFLLHFVKESKQDESGMPNNRFLAERTGGTYSTLKVQPAELEDSGVYFCASSHRILHIQYFGAGTRLSVL.

In this sample, this clonotype turned up many times. This chain uses TRBV15 with TRBJ2-3, with D perhaps TRBD2 (5 bases). Germline V lookup: CDR1 LNHNV, CDR2 YYDKDF (reference sequence). This CDR3 spans 14 amino acids. V lost 0 bases, J lost 6 bases, and 10 bases lay in between. The CDR3 loop is CATSREGSIDTQYF. DNA of the CDR3: TGTGCCACCAGCAGAGAGGGGAGTATTGATACGCAGTATTTT.

This clonotype was detected ten times or more. A junction boundary mismatches the germline segment, possibly from a read error. The chain is built from TRBV3-1 and TRBJ2-7; no reliable D call. Germline loops: CDR1 LGHDT, CDR2 YNNKEL (reference sequence). The CDR3 runs to 13 residues. The CDR3 nucleotides read TGTGCCAGCAGTATTGAGCTGACCTACGAGCAGCACTTC. This sequence encodes CASSIELTYEQHF.

This clonotype has at least ten counts. In DNA form, the CDR3 reads TGTGCCAGCAGCCAAAATTACAGGGGGCGTACTCCTGGCTACACCTTC. This gives the protein CASSQNYRGRTPGYTF. The chain links TRBV6-5 to TRBJ1-2, with 9 bases matching TRBD1. The CDR3 covers 16 residues. With 6 bases clipped from V and 7 bases from J, the junction kept 15 bases outside the gene matches. CDR1 is MNHEY, CDR2 SVGAGI, per germline.

Many counts were recorded for this clonotype. CDR3 sequence (DNA): TGTGCCAGCAGCTTCGAAGATACTGAAGCTTTCTTT. Its translation is CASSFEDTEAFF. The chain couples TRBV5-6 to TRBJ1-1; D is unresolved. Trimming left V 2 bases short and J 5 bases short, with 7 bases between. Germline V gene data show CDR1 as SGHDT and CDR2 as YYEEEE. The CDR3 sequence is 12 residues long.

This clonotype was observed many times. The CDR3 nucleotides read TGTGCCAGCAAGGACAGGACCGGAAACACCATATATTTT. Protein sequence: CASKDRTGNTIYF. V is TRBV2 and J is TRBJ1-3; 7 positions match TRBD1. V was clipped by 7 bases and J by 4 bases; unmatched bases: 4. This CDR3 spans 13 amino acids. CDR1 is SNHLY and CDR2 is FYNNEI in the germline V gene.

This clonotype was detected ten times or more. V gene TRBV5-1 combines with J gene TRBJ1-6; 11 bases line up with TRBD1. Germline V gives CDR1 SGHRS, CDR2 YFSETQ. The CDR3 extends over 17 amino acids. After removal of 0 bases from V and 6 bases from J, the junction contained 5 bases not matched to a gene. The CDR3 reads CASSLVGQGAFNSPLHF. The DNA for the CDR3 is TGCGCCAGCAGCTTGGTTGGACAGGGGGCTTTTAATTCACCCCTCCACTTT.

This clonotype was counted many times. The chain recombines TRBV5-1 with TRBJ2-1; 9 nucleotides agree with TRBD1. This CDR3 is 16 amino acids long. CDR1 is SGHRS, CDR2 YFSETQ, per germline. V trimming: 2 bases; J trimming: 1 base; junction bases outside the gene matches: 4. The CDR3 is CASSFSDRGSYNEQFF. The CDR3 nucleotides read TGCGCCAGCAGCTTTTCGGACAGGGGATCCTACAATGAGCAGTTCTTC.

This clonotype was seen ten or more times. This chain connects TRBV20-1 to TRBJ2-7; 7 nucleotides align to TRBD2. The trim removed 6 bases at V and 3 bases at J, leaving 11 bases unmatched. CDR1 is DFQATT and CDR2 is SNEGSKA in the germline V gene (reference sequence). The CDR3 covers 14 residues. CDR3 loop: CSAPRGGPHYEQYF. CDR3 DNA: TGCAGTGCCCCTCGCGGGGGACCACACTACGAGCAGTACTTC.

This clonotype was seen at least ten times. This chain connects TRBV10-3 to TRBJ1-5, with no clear D. Trimming took 10 bases from V and 4 from J, leaving 11 bases between them. The CDR3 length is 12 residues. From germline, CDR1 is ENHRY and CDR2 SYGVKD. The CDR3 DNA reads TGTGCCACCAGCCCCGATAATCAGCCCCAGCATTTT. This encodes CATSPDNQPQHF.

This clonotype was counted ten times or more. This chain uses TRBV7-9 with TRBJ2-5, with D possibly matching TRBD1 (5 bases). CDR3 size: 14 residues. Per the germline V gene, CDR1 is SEHNR and CDR2 is FQNEAQ (reference sequence). V lost 1 base and J lost 2, with 8 bases in between. CDR3: CASSLVRQQETQYF. The CDR3 nucleotides are TGTGCCAGCAGCTTAGTAAGACAGCAAGAGACCCAGTACTTC.

Many counts were recorded for this clonotype. The V gene is TRBV20-1, the J gene TRBJ1-4, with D unresolved. The CDR3 has 13 residues. Trimming took off 1 base at V and 0 bases at J, with 3 bases between the two ends. Germline-derived CDR1 and CDR2 are DFQATT and SNEGSKA (reference sequence). The DNA of the CDR3 is TGCAGTGCTAGAGGCGCAACTAATGAAAAACTGTTTTTT. Encoded protein: CSARGATNEKLFF.

This sequence joins TRBV7-2 and TRBJ2-2, with 9 bases aligning to TRBD2. Germline V gives CDR1 SGHTA, CDR2 FQGNSA. Trimming removed 3 bases from V and 7 bases from J; junction bases left unmatched: 6. CDR3 length: 15 residues. Here the CDR3 reads CASSLGLARNGELFF. Written as DNA, the CDR3 is TGTGCCAGCAGCTTGGGACTAGCCAGGAACGGGGAGCTGTTTTTT. The entire variable domain, with the rest obtained from reference TRBV7-2 and TRBJ2-2, is as follows: GAGVSQSPSNKVTEKGKDVELRCDPISGHTALYWYRQSLGQGLEFLIYFQGNSAPDKSGLPSDRFSAERTGGSVSTLTIQRTQQEDSAVYLCASSLGLARNGELFFGEGSRLTVL.

This clonotype was counted at least ten times. The chain has TRBV5-1 and TRBJ1-2, with D possibly TRBD1 on 6 matching bases. The CDR3 is made up of 14 amino acids. The ends were cut back, 0 bases at V and 8 bases at J, with 14 bases in the middle. Germline assignment: CDR1 SGHRS and CDR2 YFSETQ. CDR3 in amino acids: CASSLELGAFGYTF. The CDR3 nucleotides read TGCGCCAGCAGCTTGGAACTGGGGGCTTTCGGCTACACCTTC.

There are many counts of this clonotype. The gene calls are TRBV28 and TRBJ2-7; D possibly corresponds to TRBD2 (6 bases). The CDR3 spans 16 residues. V lost 6 bases and J lost 2, with 20 bases in between. Germline V gene lookup returns CDR1 MDHEN and CDR2 SYDVKM. The CDR3 DNA reads as TGTGCCAGCAGCCCCCCGACATTGACTAGGCCCTACGAGCAGTACTTC. Translating gives CASSPPTLTRPYEQYF.

This clonotype was recorded at least ten times. The chain carries TRBV18 and TRBJ2-5; D possibly uses TRBD1 or TRBD2 (6 bases each). The CDR3 is made up of 14 amino acids. Looked up from germline, CDR1 is KGHSH and CDR2 is LQKENI. V gave up 1 base and J gave up 7 bases, with 13 bases separating them. Here the CDR3 DNA reads TGTGCCAGCTCACCACAGGGGGGTCCAGGGACCCAGTACTTC. Encoded protein: CASSPQGGPGTQYF.